Listed below are T cell receptor beta chains from one sample, sequenced in a study of blood T cell repertoires in COVID-19. This table comes from immunoSEQ multiplex PCR, and its TCRdb copy is limited to in-frame clones, with some not included. The sample comprises about 180,000 clones, about 83% of which are singletons, and less than 2% rests with the top ten. The sequenced material came from peripheral blood. The origin of the receptors is a human donor in a cohort sampled during active COVID-19. Both conserved end residues are part of each CDR3. D genes are given only for firm matches. Where a row states a size, it is once, few, many or the class of an expanded clone; other rows omit it.

D gene,clone size,V gene,J gene,CDR3 protein,CDR3 DNA
-,-,TRBV29-1,TRBJ1-1,CSVAGHLNTEAFF,TGCAGCGTTGCCGGACATTTGAACACTGAAGCTTTCTTT
TRBD2,-,TRBV3-1/TRBV3-2,TRBJ2-3,CASSQARTSGGTDTQYF,TGTGCCAGCAGCCAAGCGAGGACTAGCGGGGGCACAGATACGCAGTATTTT
TRBD2,-,TRBV11-3,TRBJ2-3,CASSFEGGPIDTQYF,TGTGCCAGCAGCTTTGAGGGAGGGCCAATAGATACGCAGTATTTT
TRBD1,-,TRBV28,TRBJ1-2,CASSPGQAAGGYTF,TGTGCCAGCAGTCCGGGACAGGCGGCAGGTGGCTACACCTTC
-,-,TRBV5-1,TRBJ1-6,CASSLEGRYDSPLHF,TGCGCCAGCAGCTTGGAGGGGCGGTATGATTCACCCCTCCACTTT
-,-,TRBV6-5,TRBJ1-4,CASREGLTNEKLFF,TGTGCCAGCAGGGAGGGTTTGACTAATGAAAAACTGTTTTTT
-,-,TRBV6-6,TRBJ1-1,CASTIATENTEAFF,TGTGCCAGCACCATCGCGACAGAGAACACTGAAGCTTTCTTT
TRBD1,once,TRBV4-1,TRBJ1-6,CASSQDEDRSYSPLHF,TGCGCCAGCAGCCAAGACGAGGACAGGAGTTATTCACCCCTCCACTTT
-,-,TRBV4-1,TRBJ1-1,CASTPQRGIGTEAFF,TGCGCCAGCACCCCACAGCGGGGGATTGGCACTGAAGCTTTCTTT
TRBD1,few,TRBV20-1,TRBJ2-3,CSASTGVTDTQYF,TGCAGTGCTAGTACAGGGGTGACAGATACGCAGTATTTT
TRBD2,-,TRBV7-3,TRBJ2-1,CASSPSGSSHEQFF,TGTGCCAGCAGCCCTAGCGGGAGTTCGCATGAGCAGTTCTTC
-,-,TRBV12-3/TRBV12-4,TRBJ2-7,CASSPLSVIEQYF,TGTGCCAGCAGCCCCCTAAGCGTCATCGAGCAGTACTTC
-,-,TRBV6-5,TRBJ2-1,CASSPQGYNEQFF,TGTGCCAGCAGTCCGCAGGGTTACAATGAGCAGTTCTTC
TRBD1,-,TRBV9,TRBJ2-5,CASSVGQGETQYF,TGTGCCAGCAGCGTCGGACAGGGAGAGACCCAGTACTTC
-,-,TRBV2,TRBJ2-7,CASKSGLLGQYF,TGTGCCAGCAAATCCGGGTTACTAGGGCAGTACTTC
TRBD2,-,TRBV18,TRBJ2-3,CASSPLAGGSTDTQYF,TGTGCCAGCTCACCACTAGCGGGGGGAAGCACAGATACGCAGTATTTT
-,-,TRBV12-3/TRBV12-4,TRBJ2-7,CASSLGTVIEQYF,TGTGCCAGCAGTTTAGGAACAGTTATCGAGCAGTACTTC
TRBD1,-,TRBV12-5,TRBJ1-1,CASVPDRLQEAFF,TGTGCTAGTGTCCCGGACAGGCTCCAAGAAGCTTTCTTT
TRBD1,-,TRBV7-9,TRBJ1-4,CASSPRGGHEKLFF,TGTGCCAGCAGCCCCCGAGGGGGCCATGAAAAACTGTTTTTT
TRBD2,once,TRBV18,TRBJ2-7,CASSPGTSASYEQYF,TGTGCCAGCTCACCCGGGACTAGCGCGTCCTACGAGCAGTACTTC
-,-,TRBV9,TRBJ2-7,CASSPVESYEQYF,TGTGCCAGCAGCCCCGTAGAATCCTACGAGCAGTACTTC
TRBD2,-,TRBV15,TRBJ2-5,CATSQGLAGRGGETQYF,TGTGCCACCAGCCAGGGACTAGCGGGCCGCGGCGGAGAGACCCAGTACTTC
-,-,TRBV3-1/TRBV3-2,TRBJ2-1,CASSLSNEQFF,TGTGCCAGCAGTCTTAGCAATGAGCAGTTCTTC
-,-,TRBV28,TRBJ1-2,CASSLARGRDGYTF,TGTGCCAGCAGTTTGGCCAGGGGACGGGATGGCTACACCTTC
-,once,TRBV5-1,TRBJ2-3,CASSLGGGLADTQYF,TGCGCCAGCAGCTTGGGGGGCGGTCTGGCAGATACGCAGTATTTT
-,-,TRBV6-5,TRBJ2-3,CASSPFGGVTDTQYF,TGTGCCAGCAGCCCCTTCGGGGGTGTAACAGATACGCAGTATTTT
TRBD1,-,TRBV5-1,TRBJ1-4,CASRSGTGNEKLFF,TGCGCCAGCAGGTCCGGGACAGGGAATGAAAAACTGTTTTTT
-,-,TRBV5-4,TRBJ1-1,CASSLAFGSTEAFF,TGTGCCAGCAGCTTAGCTTTTGGTTCAACTGAAGCTTTCTTT
-,-,TRBV9,TRBJ2-1,CASSVQGEMYNEQFF,TGTGCCAGCAGCGTCCAGGGTGAGATGTACAATGAGCAGTTCTTC